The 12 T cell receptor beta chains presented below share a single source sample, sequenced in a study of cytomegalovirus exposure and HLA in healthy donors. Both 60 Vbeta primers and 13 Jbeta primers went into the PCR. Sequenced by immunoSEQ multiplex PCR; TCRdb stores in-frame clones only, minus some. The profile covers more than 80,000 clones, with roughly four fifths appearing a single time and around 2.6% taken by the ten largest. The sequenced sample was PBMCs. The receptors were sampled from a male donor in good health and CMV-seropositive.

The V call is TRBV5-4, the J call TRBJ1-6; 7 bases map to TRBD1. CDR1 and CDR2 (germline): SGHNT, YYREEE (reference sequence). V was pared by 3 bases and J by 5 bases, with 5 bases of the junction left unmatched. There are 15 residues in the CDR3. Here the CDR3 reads CASSSGQLHNSPLHF. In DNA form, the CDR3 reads TGTGCCAGCAGCTCGGGACAGCTCCATAATTCACCCCTCCACTTT.

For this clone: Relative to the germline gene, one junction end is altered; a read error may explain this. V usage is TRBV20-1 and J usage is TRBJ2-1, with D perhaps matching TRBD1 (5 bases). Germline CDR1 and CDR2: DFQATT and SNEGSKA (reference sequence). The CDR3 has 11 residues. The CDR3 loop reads CSAGDRNEQFF. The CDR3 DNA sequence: TGCAGTGCTGGAGACAGAAATGAGCAGTTCTTC.

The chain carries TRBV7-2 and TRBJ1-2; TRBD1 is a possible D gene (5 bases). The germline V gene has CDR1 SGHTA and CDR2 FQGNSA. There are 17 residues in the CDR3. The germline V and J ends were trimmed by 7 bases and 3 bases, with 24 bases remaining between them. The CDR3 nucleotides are TGTGCCAGCATCCCCGGGGGAAGTCGGTACCTGGACTATGGCTACACCTTC. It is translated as CASIPGGSRYLDYGYTF.

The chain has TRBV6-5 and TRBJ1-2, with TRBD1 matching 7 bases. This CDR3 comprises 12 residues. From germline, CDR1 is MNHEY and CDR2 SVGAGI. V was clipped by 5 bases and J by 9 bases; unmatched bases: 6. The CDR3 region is CASSLRQGSYTF. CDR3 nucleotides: TGTGCCAGCAGTCTTAGACAGGGAAGCTACACCTTC.

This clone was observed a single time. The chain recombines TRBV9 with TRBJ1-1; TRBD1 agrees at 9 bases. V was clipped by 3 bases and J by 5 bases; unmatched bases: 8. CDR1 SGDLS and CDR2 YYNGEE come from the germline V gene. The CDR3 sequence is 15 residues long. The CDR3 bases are TGTGCCAGCAGCGAGCCCGGGACAGGGAGAACTGAAGCTTTCTTT. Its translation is CASSEPGTGRTEAFF.

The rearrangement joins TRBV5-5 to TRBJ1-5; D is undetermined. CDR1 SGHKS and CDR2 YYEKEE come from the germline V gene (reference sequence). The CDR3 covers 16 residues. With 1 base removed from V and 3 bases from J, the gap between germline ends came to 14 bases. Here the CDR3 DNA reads TGTGCCAGCAGCTTGCCCGGACTTATGAACAATCAGCCCCAGCATTTT. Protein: CASSLPGLMNNQPQHF.

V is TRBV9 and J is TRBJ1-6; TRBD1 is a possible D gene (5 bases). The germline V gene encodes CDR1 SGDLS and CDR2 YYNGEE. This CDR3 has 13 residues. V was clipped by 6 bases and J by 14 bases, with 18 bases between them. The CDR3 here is CASMGQGGSTLHF. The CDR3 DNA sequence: TGTGCCAGCATGGGTCAGGGAGGTTCCACCCTCCACTTT.

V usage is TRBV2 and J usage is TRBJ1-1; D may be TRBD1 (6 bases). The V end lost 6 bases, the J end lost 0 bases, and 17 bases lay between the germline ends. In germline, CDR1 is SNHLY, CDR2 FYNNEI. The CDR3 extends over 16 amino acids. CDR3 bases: TGTGCCAGCAGCGAATCGACAGGTTACATGAACACTGAAGCTTTCTTT. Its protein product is CASSESTGYMNTEAFF.

The CDR3 loop is CASSLGQASSGANVLTF. CDR3 DNA: TGCGCCAGCAGCTTGGGACAGGCAAGCTCTGGGGCCAACGTCCTGACTTTC. The chain combines TRBV5-1 with TRBJ2-6; maybe TRBD1 (6 bases). The ends were cut back, 0 bases at V and 0 bases at J, with 10 bases in the middle. Germline V lookup: CDR1 SGHRS, CDR2 YFSETQ. The CDR3 totals 17 residues.

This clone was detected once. As DNA, the CDR3 is TGTGCCAGCAGCGTTGGGGGACTAGGGGTCGACGAGCAGTACTTC. Amino acid sequence: CASSVGGLGVDEQYF. The chain links TRBV9 to TRBJ2-7; TRBD2 agrees at 8 bases. Germline CDR1 is SGDLS and CDR2 is YYNGEE. V trimming: 2 bases; J trimming: 5 bases; junction bases outside the gene matches: 9. The CDR3 loop spans 15 amino acids.

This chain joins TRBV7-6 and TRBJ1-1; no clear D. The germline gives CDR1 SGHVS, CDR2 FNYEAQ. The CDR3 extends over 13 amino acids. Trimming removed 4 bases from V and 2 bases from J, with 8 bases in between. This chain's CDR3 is CASSSTYNTEAFF. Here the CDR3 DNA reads TGTGCCAGCAGCTCGACTTACAACACTGAAGCTTTCTTT.

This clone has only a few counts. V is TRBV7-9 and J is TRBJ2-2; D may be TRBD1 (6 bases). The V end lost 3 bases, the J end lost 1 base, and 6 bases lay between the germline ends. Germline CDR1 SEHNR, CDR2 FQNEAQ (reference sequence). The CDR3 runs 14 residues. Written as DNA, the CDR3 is TGTGCCAGCAGCTTGGGACAGAACACCGGGGAGCTGTTTTTT. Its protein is CASSLGQNTGELFF.